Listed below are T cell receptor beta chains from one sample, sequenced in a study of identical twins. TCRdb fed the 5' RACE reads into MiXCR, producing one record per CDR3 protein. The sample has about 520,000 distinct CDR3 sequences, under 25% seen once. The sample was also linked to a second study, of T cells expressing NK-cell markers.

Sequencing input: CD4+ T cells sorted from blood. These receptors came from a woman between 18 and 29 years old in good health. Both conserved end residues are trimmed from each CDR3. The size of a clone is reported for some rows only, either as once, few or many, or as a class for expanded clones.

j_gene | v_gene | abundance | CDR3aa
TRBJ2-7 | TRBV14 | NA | ASSQEDSSYEQY
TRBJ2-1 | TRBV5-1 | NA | ASSLGGVSYNEQF
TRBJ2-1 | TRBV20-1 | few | SARGEAFSSYNEQF
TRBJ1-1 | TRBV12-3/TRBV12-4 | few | ASRTTGRTEAF
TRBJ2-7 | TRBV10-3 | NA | AISESTGSYEQY
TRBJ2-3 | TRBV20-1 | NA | SAKAGGITDTQY
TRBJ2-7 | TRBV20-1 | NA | SAGGGTGVNEQY
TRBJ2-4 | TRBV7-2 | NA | ASSLEIGGNIQY
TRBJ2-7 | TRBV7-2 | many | ASSPQGGSYEQY
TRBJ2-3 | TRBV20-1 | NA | SARYGQSDTQY
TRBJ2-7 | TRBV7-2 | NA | ASSHGTGPQRQY
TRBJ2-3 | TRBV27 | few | ASSLSGLGTDTQY